This T cell receptor beta chain stems from a study of cytomegalovirus exposure and HLA in healthy donors. For the study at large: From about 179 million T cells, an earlier analysis saw 120 million or so unique TCR beta sequences.

V lost 0 bases and J lost 6, with 18 bases in between. Germline CDR1 and CDR2: SGDLS and YYNGEE. The CDR3 is 17 amino acids. Concerning this clone: Its cognate antigen is unknown.

Notes on the study in general: Rarity marked most TCR sequences, yet some public TCRs occurred in many donors. Later on, a genetic analysis was performed. It linked a missense variant in DCLRE1C with V- and J-gene trimming of TCR beta.

The PCR made use of 60 Vbeta and 13 Jbeta primers. Only in-frame clones appear in the TCRdb table, and some are missing; sequencing was by immunoSEQ multiplex PCR. Of over 90,000 clones detected, 65% to 80% appear once; the ten largest clones hold 10%. The sequence was obtained from a woman younger than 30 in good health and CMV-seropositive. The sequenced sample was PBMCs. The chain is built from TRBV9 and TRBJ1-4, with no clear D. Written as DNA, the CDR3 is TGTGCCAGCAGCGTAGGTAGGGCGGGCAGGCCTCATGAAAAACTGTTTTTT. It yields the protein CASSVGRAGRPHEKLFF.